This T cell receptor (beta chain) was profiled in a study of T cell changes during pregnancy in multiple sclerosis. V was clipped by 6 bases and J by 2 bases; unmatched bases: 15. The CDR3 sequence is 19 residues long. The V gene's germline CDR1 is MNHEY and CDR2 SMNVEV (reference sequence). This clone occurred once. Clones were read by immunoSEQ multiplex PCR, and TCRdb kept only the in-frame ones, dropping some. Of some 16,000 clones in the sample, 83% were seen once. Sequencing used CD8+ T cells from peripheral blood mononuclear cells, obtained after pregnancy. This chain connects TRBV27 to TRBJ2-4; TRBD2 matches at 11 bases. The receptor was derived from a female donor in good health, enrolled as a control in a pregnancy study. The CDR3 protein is CASSPGLAGDLRPKNIQYF. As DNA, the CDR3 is TGTGCCAGCAGCCCTGGACTAGCGGGCGACTTAAGGCCCAAAAACATTCAGTACTTC.